A selection of T cell receptor beta chains follows, all from one sample in a study of blood T cell dynamics during melanoma immunotherapy. The method was immunoSEQ multiplex PCR; TCRdb's version includes in-frame clones alone and lacks a portion of them. Of about 18,000 clones in the sample, roughly 90% were seen once. This sample comprised blood, obtained from a patient treated with checkpoint blockade. These receptors were obtained from a human donor with melanoma. Each CDR3 is given without its conserved first and last residue. Each record gives: V gene, J gene, CDR3 protein.

v_gene: TRBV5-4
j_gene: TRBJ1-2
CDR3aa: ASSLERDRVVGYT

v_gene: TRBV5-1
j_gene: TRBJ2-1
CDR3aa: ASTNRDRYNEQF

v_gene: TRBV5-1
j_gene: TRBJ1-1
CDR3aa: ASSFPGQPRGEAF

v_gene: TRBV18
j_gene: TRBJ2-5
CDR3aa: ASSPGRGETQY

v_gene: TRBV27
j_gene: TRBJ2-1
CDR3aa: ASSLGGTYNEQF

v_gene: TRBV27
j_gene: TRBJ2-7
CDR3aa: ASRQGAGRVYEQY

v_gene: TRBV5-4
j_gene: TRBJ2-1
CDR3aa: ASSFQNEQF

v_gene: TRBV7-9
j_gene: TRBJ2-7
CDR3aa: ASSGQGASYEQY

v_gene: TRBV7-6
j_gene: TRBJ1-3
CDR3aa: ASSRDRVDAGNTIY

v_gene: TRBV11-3
j_gene: TRBJ2-7
CDR3aa: ASPWLVTSYEQY

v_gene: TRBV27
j_gene: TRBJ1-1
CDR3aa: ASSLTANTEAF

v_gene: TRBV5-6
j_gene: TRBJ1-1
CDR3aa: ASRTYVNTEAF

v_gene: TRBV25-1
j_gene: TRBJ1-4
CDR3aa: ASSRQGAKEKLF

v_gene: TRBV6-5
j_gene: TRBJ1-6
CDR3aa: ASTSGSSYNSPLH